Listed below are T cell receptor beta chains from one sample, sequenced in a study of blood T cells in healthy people across ages. TCRdb used MiXCR to reprocess the 5' RACE reads, holding one entry per CDR3 protein. The sample holds 550,000 to 600,000 distinct CDR3 sequences; around 48% are singletons and the top ten take about 22%. Material for sequencing was blood. The source is an elderly man in good health. The CDR3 runs from the conserved cysteine through the conserved F or W. A D gene is named only where the DNA matches it firmly. Clone size is stated in some rows and not others, as once, few, many or a class when expanded.

few - TRBJ2-3 TRBV7-9 CASSLSLAADTQYF TGTGCCAGCAGCTTATCGTTGGCCGCAGATACGCAGTATTTT
- - TRBJ2-3 TRBV20-1 CSAREGTVTTQYF TGCAGTGCTAGAGAGGGGACTGTCACCACGCAGTATTTT
- - TRBJ2-3 TRBV4-2 CASSQEGAGVVDTQYF TGTGCCAGCAGCCAAGAGGGGGCGGGAGTAGTAGATACGCAGTATTTT
- TRBD1 TRBJ1-2 TRBV12-3/TRBV12-4 CASRQGTGGSYGYTF TGTGCCAGCAGGCAAGGGACAGGGGGTTCCTATGGCTACACCTTC
- - TRBJ1-5 TRBV20-1 CSASGRGSNQPQHF TGCAGTGCTAGTGGTCGTGGGAGCAATCAGCCCCAGCATTTT
- - TRBJ2-2 TRBV11-3 CASSFRGRGATNTGELFF TGTGCCAGCAGCTTTCGGGGTAGGGGCGCGACAAACACCGGGGAGCTGTTTTTT
- - TRBJ1-5 TRBV16 CASSQSMAGAGQPQHF TGTGCCAGCAGCCAATCAATGGCAGGGGCAGGGCAGCCCCAGCATTTT
once - TRBJ2-1 TRBV28 CASSLRLHEQFF TGTGCCAGCAGCCTTCGGCTCCACGAGCAGTTCTTC
- - TRBJ1-6 TRBV4-3 CASSQRSALSSYNSPLHF TGCGCCAGCAGCCAACGCAGCGCGTTGAGCTCCTATAATTCACCCCTCCACTTT
- - TRBJ2-3 TRBV7-7 CASSYNPGSTDTQYF TGTGCTAGCAGCTATAATCCGGGCAGCACAGATACGCAGTATTTT
once - TRBJ1-4 TRBV7-2 CASSLAGRGGEKLFF TGTGCCAGCAGCTTAGCGGGCAGGGGAGGGGAAAAACTGTTTTTT
- - TRBJ2-1 TRBV6-2/TRBV6-3 CASTPDISNEQFF TGTGCCAGCACCCCCGACATTAGCAATGAGCAGTTCTTC
- - TRBJ2-5 TRBV20-1 CSARGGIAGLETQYF TGCAGTGCTAGAGGGGGGATCGCGGGTTTGGAGACCCAGTACTTC
- - TRBJ1-1 TRBV7-9 CASSLGGQAEAFF TGTGCCAGCAGCTTAGGTGGGCAAGCTGAAGCTTTCTTT
once TRBD1 TRBJ1-4 TRBV20-1 CSARDSGAQGANEKLFF TGCAGTGCTAGAGATTCGGGGGCTCAGGGGGCTAATGAAAAACTGTTTTTT
- - TRBJ2-7 TRBV7-2 CASSFHDYAYEQYF TGTGCCAGCAGCTTTCATGACTACGCCTACGAGCAGTACTTC
few - TRBJ2-2 TRBV6-6 CASMRDTSNTGELFF TGTGCCAGCATGAGGGACACATCGAACACCGGGGAGCTGTTTTTT
- - TRBJ2-1 TRBV7-8 CASSFTSAYNEQFF TGTGCCAGCAGCTTTACAAGCGCATACAATGAGCAGTTCTTC
once TRBD1 TRBJ1-1 TRBV13 CASSSRTGDTEAFF TGTGCCAGCAGCTCCCGGACAGGAGACACTGAAGCTTTCTTT
- - TRBJ2-7 TRBV3-1 CASSPPLPGSYEQYF TGTGCCAGCAGCCCCCCCTTGCCGGGATCCTACGAGCAGTACTTC
- - TRBJ2-2 TRBV7-2 CASSLSGVNTGELFF TGTGCCAGCAGCTTAAGTGGGGTCAACACCGGGGAGCTGTTTTTT
few - TRBJ2-1 TRBV5-1 CASSWGGQSNEQFF TGCGCCAGCAGCTGGGGGGGACAATCCAATGAGCAGTTCTTC
- TRBD2 TRBJ2-3 TRBV12-3/TRBV12-4 CASGLAGGTDTQYF TGTGCCAGCGGATTAGCGGGGGGCACAGATACGCAGTATTTT
- TRBD2 TRBJ2-3 TRBV30 CAWSKLAGSTDTQYF TGTGCCTGGAGTAAACTAGCGGGCAGCACAGATACGCAGTATTTT
- - TRBJ2-7 TRBV18 CASSNQETYEQYF TGTGCCAGCTCAAATCAGGAGACCTACGAGCAGTACTTC
- TRBD1 TRBJ1-5 TRBV12-3/TRBV12-4 CASGRQGYQPQHF TGTGCCAGCGGTAGACAGGGGTATCAGCCCCAGCATTTT
few - TRBJ2-1 TRBV24-1 CATSRQGLVEQFF TGTGCCACCAGTCGGCAGGGACTCGTTGAGCAGTTCTTC
- - TRBJ1-6 TRBV7-2 CASSSLRGSNSPLHF TGTGCCAGCAGCTCGCTACGTGGTAGTAATTCACCCCTCCACTTT